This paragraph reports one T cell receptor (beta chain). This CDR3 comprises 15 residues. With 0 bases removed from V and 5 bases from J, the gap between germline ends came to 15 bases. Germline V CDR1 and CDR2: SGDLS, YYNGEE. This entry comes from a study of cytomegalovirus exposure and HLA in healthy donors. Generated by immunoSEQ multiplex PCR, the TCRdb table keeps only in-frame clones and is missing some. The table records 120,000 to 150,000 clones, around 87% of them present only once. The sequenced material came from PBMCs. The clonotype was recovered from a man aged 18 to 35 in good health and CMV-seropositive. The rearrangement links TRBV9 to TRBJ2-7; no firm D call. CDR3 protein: CASSVGATYPDEQYF. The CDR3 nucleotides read TGTGCCAGCAGCGTAGGTGCGACTTATCCTGACGAGCAGTACTTC.